Below, 14 T cell receptor beta chains from the same sample are listed, as sequenced in a study of blood T cell repertoires in COVID-19. The assay was immunoSEQ multiplex PCR, and TCRdb's table has in-frame clones only and misses some. This sample carries about 80,000 clones, almost 85% of them seen once, and the ten largest clones take over 9.5%. Sequenced: peripheral blood. The receptors were gathered from a man older than 75 with acute or convalescent COVID-19.

This clone has a handful of counts. V gene TRBV25-1 combines with J gene TRBJ1-2, with D possibly being TRBD1 (6 bases). V lost 5 bases to trimming and J lost 4 bases, with 11 bases between them. This CDR3 contains 13 residues. The germline V gene has CDR1 MGHDK and CDR2 SYGVNS. As DNA, the CDR3 is TGTGCCAGCAGTCCGGGGGGCGGCTATGGCTACACCTTC. Encoded protein: CASSPGGGYGYTF.

This chain connects TRBV7-8 to TRBJ1-1; 12 nucleotides line up with TRBD1. With 5 bases clipped from V and 4 bases from J, the junction kept 8 bases outside the gene matches. The CDR3 has 16 residues. The germline gives CDR1 SGHVS, CDR2 FQNEAQ. CDR3 residues: CASSPRDRGPSTEAFF. In DNA form, the CDR3 reads TGTGCCAGCAGCCCCCGGGACAGGGGGCCTTCCACTGAAGCTTTCTTT. Using reference TRBV7-8 and TRBJ1-1 for the parts outside the CDR3, the full variable domain is GAGVSQSPRYKVAKRGQDVALRCDPISGHVSLFWYQQALGQGPEFLTYFQNEAQLDKSGLPSDRFFAERPEGSVSTLKIQRTQQEDSAVYLCASSPRDRGPSTEAFFGQGTRLTVV.

This clone was detected only once. The V and J genes are TRBV9 and TRBJ1-5, with D unresolved. Trimming removed 2 bases at V and 2 bases at J, with 11 bases between. Germline CDR1 SGDLS, CDR2 YYNGEE. There are 15 residues in the CDR3. CDR3 amino acids: CASSVGSEGNQPQHF. DNA of the CDR3: TGTGCCAGCAGCGTGGGGAGTGAGGGCAATCAGCCCCAGCATTTT.

The gene calls are TRBV28 and TRBJ1-2, with D unresolved. Germline CDR1 is MDHEN and CDR2 is SYDVKM. V was cut by 7 bases and J by 4 bases, with 10 bases left in between. This CDR3 is 12 amino acids long. CDR3 bases: TGTGCCAGCATGAGTGGTTCCTATGGCTACACCTTC. Protein sequence: CASMSGSYGYTF.

The chain uses TRBV19 and TRBJ1-1; TRBD1 matches at 11 bases. V shed 6 bases, J shed 2 bases, and the junction held 2 bases outside the gene matches. The CDR3 extends over 14 amino acids. The germline V gene has CDR1 LNHDA and CDR2 SQIVND (reference sequence). This CDR3 is CASSRTGGNTEAFF. CDR3 nucleotide sequence: TGTGCCAGTAGCCGGACAGGGGGCAACACTGAAGCTTTCTTT.

In its sample, this clone was seen once. The CDR3 DNA follows: TGTGCCATCAGTGAGTCGAGTGGAGCCTACGAGCAGTACTTC. Translating gives CAISESSGAYEQYF. This rearrangement joins TRBV10-3 to TRBJ2-7; no definite D call. V was shortened by 0 bases and J by 2 bases, with 8 bases between the two germline ends. Germline values: CDR1 ENHRY, CDR2 SYGVKD. The CDR3 contains 14 residues.

The genes are TRBV18 and TRBJ1-1; the match to TRBD1 covers 10 bases. Germline V lookup: CDR1 KGHSH, CDR2 LQKENI. The V gene end was trimmed by 3 bases and the J gene end by 4 bases; junction bases not matched to a gene: 2. The CDR3 has 14 amino acids. The DNA for the CDR3 is TGTGCCAGCTCACCCGGGGACAGGGGCACTGAAGCTTTCTTT. It encodes CASSPGDRGTEAFF.

The rearrangement links TRBV5-1 to TRBJ2-1; 10 bases are a match to TRBD2. V dropped 4 bases and J dropped 6; count of bases not matched to a gene: 7. The CDR3 has 15 amino acids. The germline V gene has CDR1 SGHRS and CDR2 YFSETQ. This chain's CDR3 is CASSLAGDKGNEQFF. The DNA of the CDR3 is TGCGCCAGCAGCCTAGCGGGGGATAAAGGCAATGAGCAGTTCTTC. The complete variable domain, with remaining parts taken from reference TRBV5-1 and TRBJ2-1, reads KAGVTQTPRYLIKTRGQQVTLSCSPISGHRSVSWYQQTPGQGLQFLFEYFSETQRNKGNFPGRFSGRQFSNSRSEMNVSTLELGDSALYLCASSLAGDKGNEQFFGPGTRLTVL.

This clone is medium-sized by share. The V and J genes are TRBV11-3 and TRBJ2-3, with 11 nucleotides matching TRBD1. V lost 4 bases to trimming and J lost 4 bases; unmatched junction nucleotides: 7. The germline V gene has CDR1 SGHNT and CDR2 YENEEA. The CDR3 extends over 16 amino acids. CDR3 nucleotide sequence: TGTGCCAGCAGCTCTAGGACAGGGGGCGCGTCAGATACGCAGTATTTT. It yields the protein CASSSRTGGASDTQYF.

This clone showed up just a few times. This sequence joins TRBV19 and TRBJ1-3, with a weak D call TRBD1 (5 bases). The CDR3 contains 14 residues. The germline CDR1 and CDR2 sequences are LNHDA and SQIVND (reference sequence). With 7 bases removed from V and 4 bases from J, the gap between germline ends came to 14 bases. The CDR3 spells CASNPEGKGNTIYF. CDR3 in DNA: TGTGCCAGTAACCCGGAGGGGAAGGGAAACACCATATATTTT.

The rearrangement links TRBV3-1 (or the pseudogene TRBV3-2) to TRBJ2-1, with 9 bases matching TRBD1. V lost 2 bases and J lost 7; bases outside the gene matches: 9. The germline V gene has CDR1 LGHDT and CDR2 YNNKEL (reference sequence). This CDR3 region has 16 residues. The CDR3 is CASSQRPGQGLNEQFF. CDR3 coding DNA: TGTGCCAGCAGCCAACGTCCGGGACAGGGTCTTAATGAGCAGTTCTTC.

V usage is TRBV9 and J usage is TRBJ1-6, with D tentatively TRBD1 (6 bases). Trimming shortened V by 3 bases and J by 0 bases, and 10 bases separated the two germline ends. The CDR3 loop spans 16 amino acids. Per the germline V gene, CDR1 is SGDLS and CDR2 is YYNGEE. In DNA, the CDR3 is TGTGCCAGCAGCGCCAAACAGGGCTCCTATAATTCACCCCTCCACTTT. This sequence encodes CASSAKQGSYNSPLHF. Based on the CDR3 plus reference TRBV9 and TRBJ1-6, the full variable domain is DSGVTQTPKHLITATGQRVTLRCSPRSGDLSVYWYQQSLDQGLQFLIQYYNGEERAKGNILERFSAQQFPDLHSELNLSSLELGDSALYFCASSAKQGSYNSPLHFGNGTRLTVT.

In DNA form, the CDR3 reads TGTGCCAGCAGTTACCAGGGGAGCTATGGCTACACCTTC. Amino acids: CASSYQGSYGYTF. This chain links TRBV6-5 with TRBJ1-2; tentative D call: TRBD1 (6 bases). The CDR3 runs to 13 residues. V was pared by 2 bases and J by 4 bases, with 8 bases between. Per the germline V gene, CDR1 is MNHEY and CDR2 is SVGAGI.

The chain is built from TRBV5-1 and TRBJ2-1; perhaps TRBD2 as D (5 bases). Germline CDR1 is SGHRS and CDR2 is YFSETQ. Trimming took off 4 bases at V and 7 bases at J, with 18 bases between the two ends. The CDR3 contains 15 residues. CDR3 residues: CASSPATKGSNEQFF. In nucleotides, the CDR3 is TGCGCCAGCAGCCCTGCGACTAAAGGATCTAATGAGCAGTTCTTC.